This T cell receptor (beta chain) was retrieved from a study of CD8 T cells in Susac syndrome. High-throughput TCR beta sequencing covered peripheral CD8+ and CD4+ T cells. Germline loops: CDR1 SGHDN, CDR2 FVKESK. The CDR3 spans 14 residues. Between the trimmed V and J ends, which lost 0 bases and 8 bases, there was a span of 11 bases. After extraction with the RNeasy kit, about 0.45 to 1 ug of the RNA was reverse transcribed using random hexamers. Multiplex PCR with immunoSEQ amplified the TCR beta CDR3 across 54 Vbeta and 13 Jbeta. TCRdb independently ran MiXCR on the immunoSEQ multiplex PCR reads; one entry per CDR3 protein. Of hundreds of thousands of distinct CDR3 sequences listed, 95% to 97% are singletons.

This sequence was found in a human donor with Susac syndrome. Sequenced material: CD4+ T cells from PBMCs. The chain is built from TRBV14 and TRBJ2-1, with D possibly TRBD1 on 5 matching bases. CDR3: CASSQEFLRDEQFF. CDR3 in DNA: TGTGCCAGCAGCCAAGAATTCCTCAGGGATGAGCAGTTCTTC.